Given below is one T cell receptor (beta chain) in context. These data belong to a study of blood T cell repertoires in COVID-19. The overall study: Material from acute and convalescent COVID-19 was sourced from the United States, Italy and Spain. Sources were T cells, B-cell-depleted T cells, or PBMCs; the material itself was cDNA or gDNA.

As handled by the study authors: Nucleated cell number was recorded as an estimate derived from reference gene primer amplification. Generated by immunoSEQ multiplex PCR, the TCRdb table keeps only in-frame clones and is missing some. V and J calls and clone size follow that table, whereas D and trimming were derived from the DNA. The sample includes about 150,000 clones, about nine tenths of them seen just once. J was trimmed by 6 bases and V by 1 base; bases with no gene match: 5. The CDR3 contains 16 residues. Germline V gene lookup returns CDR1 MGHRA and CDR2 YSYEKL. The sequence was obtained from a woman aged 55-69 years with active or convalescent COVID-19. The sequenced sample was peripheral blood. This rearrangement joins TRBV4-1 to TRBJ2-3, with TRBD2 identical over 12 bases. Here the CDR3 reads CASSQVLAGGSDTQYF. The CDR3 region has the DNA TGCGCCAGCAGCCAAGTCCTAGCGGGGGGGTCTGATACGCAGTATTTT.